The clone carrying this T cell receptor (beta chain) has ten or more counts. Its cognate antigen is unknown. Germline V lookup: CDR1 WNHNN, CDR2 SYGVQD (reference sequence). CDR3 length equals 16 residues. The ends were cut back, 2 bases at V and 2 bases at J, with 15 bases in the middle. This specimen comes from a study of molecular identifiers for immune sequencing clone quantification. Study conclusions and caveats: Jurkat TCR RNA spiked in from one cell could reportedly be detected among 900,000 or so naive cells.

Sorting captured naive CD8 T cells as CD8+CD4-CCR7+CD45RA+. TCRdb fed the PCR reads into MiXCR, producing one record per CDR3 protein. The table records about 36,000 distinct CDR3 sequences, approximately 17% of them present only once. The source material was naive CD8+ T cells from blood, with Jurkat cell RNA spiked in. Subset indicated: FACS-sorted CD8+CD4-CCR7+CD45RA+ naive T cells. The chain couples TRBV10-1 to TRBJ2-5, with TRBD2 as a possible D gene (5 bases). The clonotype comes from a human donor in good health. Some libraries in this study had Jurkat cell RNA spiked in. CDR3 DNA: TGCGCCAGCAGTGAGCCGCCGGACTTATTACAAGAGACCCAGTACTTC. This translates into CASSEPPDLLQETQYF.